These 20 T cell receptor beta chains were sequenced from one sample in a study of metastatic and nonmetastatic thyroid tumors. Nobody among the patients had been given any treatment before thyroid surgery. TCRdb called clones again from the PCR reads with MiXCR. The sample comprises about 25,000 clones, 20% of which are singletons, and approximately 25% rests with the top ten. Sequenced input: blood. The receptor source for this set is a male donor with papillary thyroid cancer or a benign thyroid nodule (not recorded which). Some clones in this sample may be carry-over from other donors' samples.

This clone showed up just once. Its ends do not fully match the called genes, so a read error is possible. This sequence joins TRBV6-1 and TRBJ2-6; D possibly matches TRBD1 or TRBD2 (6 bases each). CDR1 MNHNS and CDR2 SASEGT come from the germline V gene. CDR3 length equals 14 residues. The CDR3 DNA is TGTGCTAGCAGTACGGGCCCGGGGGACAACTTCCTGACTTTC. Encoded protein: CASSTGPGDNFLTF.

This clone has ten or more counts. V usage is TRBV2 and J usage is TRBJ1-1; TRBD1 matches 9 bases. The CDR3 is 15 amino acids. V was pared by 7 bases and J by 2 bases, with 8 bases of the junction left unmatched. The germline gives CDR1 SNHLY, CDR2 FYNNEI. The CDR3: CASNLQGAYNTEAFF. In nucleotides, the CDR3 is TGTGCCAGCAATCTACAGGGGGCGTATAACACTGAAGCTTTCTTT.

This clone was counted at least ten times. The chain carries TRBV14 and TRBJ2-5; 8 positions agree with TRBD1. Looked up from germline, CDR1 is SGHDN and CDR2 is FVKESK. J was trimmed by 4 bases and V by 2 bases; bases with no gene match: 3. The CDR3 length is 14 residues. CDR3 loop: CASSQQGAGETQYF. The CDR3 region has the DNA TGTGCCAGCAGCCAACAGGGGGCTGGAGAGACCCAGTACTTC.

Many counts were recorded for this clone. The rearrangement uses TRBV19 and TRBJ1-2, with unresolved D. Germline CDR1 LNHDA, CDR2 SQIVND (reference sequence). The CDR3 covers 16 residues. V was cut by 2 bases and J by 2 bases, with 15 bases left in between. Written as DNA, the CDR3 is TGTGCCAGTAGTATACCCGGAGGCAGGACGAACTATGGCTACACCTTC. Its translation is CASSIPGGRTNYGYTF. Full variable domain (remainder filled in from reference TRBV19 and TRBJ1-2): DGGITQSPKYLFRKEGQNVTLSCEQNLNHDAMYWYRQDPGQGLRLIYYSQIVNDFQKGDIAEGYSVSREKKESFPLTVTSAQKNPTAFYLCASSIPGGRTNYGYTFGSGTRLTVV.

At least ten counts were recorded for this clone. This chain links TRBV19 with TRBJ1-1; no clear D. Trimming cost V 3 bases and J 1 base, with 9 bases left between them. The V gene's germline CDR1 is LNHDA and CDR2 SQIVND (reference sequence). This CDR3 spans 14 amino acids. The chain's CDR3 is CASSIARPNTEAFF. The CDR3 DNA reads TGTGCCAGTAGTATCGCTAGGCCGAACACTGAAGCTTTCTTT.

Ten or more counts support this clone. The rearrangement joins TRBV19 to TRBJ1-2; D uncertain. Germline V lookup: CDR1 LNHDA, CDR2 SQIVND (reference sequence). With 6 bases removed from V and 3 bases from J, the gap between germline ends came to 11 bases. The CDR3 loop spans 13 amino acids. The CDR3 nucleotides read TGTGCCAGTAGCCCCCAAGGCCACTATGGCTACACCTTC. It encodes CASSPQGHYGYTF.

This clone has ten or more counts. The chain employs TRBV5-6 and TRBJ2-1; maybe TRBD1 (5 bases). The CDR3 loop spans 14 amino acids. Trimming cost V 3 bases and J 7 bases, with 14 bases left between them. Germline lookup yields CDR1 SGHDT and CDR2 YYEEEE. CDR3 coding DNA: TGTGCCAGCAGCTGGGGTGGACAAAGGAATGAGCAGTTCTTC. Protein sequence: CASSWGGQRNEQFF.

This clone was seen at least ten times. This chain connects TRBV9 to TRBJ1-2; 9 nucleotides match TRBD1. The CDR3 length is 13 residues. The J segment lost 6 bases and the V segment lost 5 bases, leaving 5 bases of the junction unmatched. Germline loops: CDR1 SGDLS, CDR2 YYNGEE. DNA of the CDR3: TGTGCCAGCAGTCGGACAGGGGTCGATGGCTACACCTTC. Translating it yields CASSRTGVDGYTF.

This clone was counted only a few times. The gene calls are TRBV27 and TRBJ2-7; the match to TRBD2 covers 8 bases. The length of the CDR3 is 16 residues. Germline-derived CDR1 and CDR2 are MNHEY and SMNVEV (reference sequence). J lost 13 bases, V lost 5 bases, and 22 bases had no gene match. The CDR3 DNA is TGTGCCAGCAGTGGCACCATGGGGCGGGAGGCCCACGATCACTACTTC. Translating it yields CASSGTMGREAHDHYF.

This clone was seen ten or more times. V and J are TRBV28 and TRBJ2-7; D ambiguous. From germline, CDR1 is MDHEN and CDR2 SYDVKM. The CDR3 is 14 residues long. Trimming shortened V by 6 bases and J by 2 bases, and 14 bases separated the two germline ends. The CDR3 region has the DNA TGTGCCAGCAGCCGAGAAGTAAACGCCTACGAGCAGTACTTC. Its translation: CASSREVNAYEQYF.

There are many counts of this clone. CDR3 loop: CSAAGGNYGYTF. For the CDR3, the DNA is TGCAGTGCGGCAGGGGGTAACTATGGCTACACCTTC. The rearrangement links TRBV20-1 to TRBJ1-2, with 7 bases matching TRBD1. Trimming cost V 6 bases and J 1 base; bases outside gene matches: 2. The CDR3 has 12 amino acids. CDR1 and CDR2 (germline): DFQATT, SNEGSKA (reference sequence).

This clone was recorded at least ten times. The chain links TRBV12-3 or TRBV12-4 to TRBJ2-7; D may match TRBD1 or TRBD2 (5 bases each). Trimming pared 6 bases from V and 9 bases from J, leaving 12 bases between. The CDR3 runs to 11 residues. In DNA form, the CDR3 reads TGTGCCAGCAGCCTCGGGGCAGGGCAGTACTTC. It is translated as CASSLGAGQYF.

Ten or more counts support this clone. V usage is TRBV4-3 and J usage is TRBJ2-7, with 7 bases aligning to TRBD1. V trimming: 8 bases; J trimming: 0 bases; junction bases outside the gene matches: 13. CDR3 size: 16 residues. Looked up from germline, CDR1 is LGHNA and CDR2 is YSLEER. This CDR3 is CASYWRGGRSSYEQYF. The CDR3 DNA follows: TGCGCCAGCTACTGGAGAGGGGGCAGGAGCTCCTACGAGCAGTACTTC.

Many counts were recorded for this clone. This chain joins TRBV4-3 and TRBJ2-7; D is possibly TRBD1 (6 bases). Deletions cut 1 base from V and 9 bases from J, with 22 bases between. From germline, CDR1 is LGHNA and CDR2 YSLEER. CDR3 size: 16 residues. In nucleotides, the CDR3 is TGCGCCAGCAGCCAAGGGGCCGTCGGACAGTCTACGGTGCAGTACTTC. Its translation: CASSQGAVGQSTVQYF.

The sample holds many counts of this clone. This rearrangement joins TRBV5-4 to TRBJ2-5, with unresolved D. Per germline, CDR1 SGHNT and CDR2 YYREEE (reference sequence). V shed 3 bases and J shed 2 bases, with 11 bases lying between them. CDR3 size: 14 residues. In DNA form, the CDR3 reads TGTGCCAGCAGCTCCACAGAGTTACAAGAGACCCAGTACTTC. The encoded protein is CASSSTELQETQYF.

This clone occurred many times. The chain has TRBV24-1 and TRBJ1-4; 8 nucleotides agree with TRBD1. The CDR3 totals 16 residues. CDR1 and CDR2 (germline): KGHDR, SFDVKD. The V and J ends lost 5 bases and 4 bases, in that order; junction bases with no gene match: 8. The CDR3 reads CATSATETGDNEKLFF. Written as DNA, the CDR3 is TGTGCCACCAGTGCAACAGAGACAGGGGATAATGAAAAACTGTTTTTT.

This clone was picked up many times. The CDR3 DNA reads as TGTGCCACCAGTGATTTGCAGGGAACGAACACCGGGGAGCTGTTTTTT. It yields the protein CATSDLQGTNTGELFF. V is TRBV24-1 and J is TRBJ2-2, with D perhaps matching TRBD1 (5 bases). There are 16 residues in the CDR3. V lost 0 bases to trimming and J lost 0 bases, with 7 bases between them. Germline V lookup: CDR1 KGHDR, CDR2 SFDVKD.

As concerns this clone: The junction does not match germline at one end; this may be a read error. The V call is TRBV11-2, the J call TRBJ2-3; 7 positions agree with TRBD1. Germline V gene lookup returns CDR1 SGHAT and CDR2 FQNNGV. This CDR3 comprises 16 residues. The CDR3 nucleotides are TGTGCCAGCAGCCTAGATCGGACAGGTAGCACAGATACGCAGTATTTT. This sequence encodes CASSLDRTGSTDTQYF.

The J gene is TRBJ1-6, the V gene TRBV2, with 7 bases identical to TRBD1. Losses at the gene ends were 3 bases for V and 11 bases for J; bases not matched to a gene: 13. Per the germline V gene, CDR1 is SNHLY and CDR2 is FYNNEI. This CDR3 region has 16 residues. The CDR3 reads CASSEERRQGNPPLHF. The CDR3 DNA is TGTGCCAGCAGTGAGGAGAGGAGACAGGGCAATCCACCCCTCCACTTT.

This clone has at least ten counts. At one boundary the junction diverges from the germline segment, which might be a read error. Here the CDR3 reads CASSLLRYGHTF. In DNA form, the CDR3 reads TGTGCCAGCAGCCTACTACGTTATGGCCACACCTTC. This chain connects TRBV5-6 to TRBJ1-2, with D unresolved. Looked up from germline, CDR1 is SGHDT and CDR2 is YYEEEE. CDR3 size: 12 residues.